The T cell receptor beta chain described here comes from a study of cytomegalovirus exposure and HLA in healthy donors (dated by TCRdb to about 2017). Regarding the complete study: An earlier analysis of approximately 640 of the donors reported 250 to 300 Gb of sequence data and 100 million to 130 million unique TCR beta sequences from some 180 million T cells. Around 320 gigabases of sequencing data and 80 million or so unique TCR sequences were included in an early release covering several hundred HLA-typed donors. A later genetic analysis took genome-wide SNP genotypes for about 65% of the roughly 670 donors and used that subset as a discovery cohort. The study aimed to test whether cataloging public T cell receptors could reveal signatures of past pathogen exposure. Donor age, sex, ethnicity and CMV serostatus were collected together with the repertoire data. Every repertoire in the discovery cohort had been generated on one and the same sequencing platform. The study combined high-throughput TCR immunosequencing, statistical association of individual TCRs with disease status, and machine learning to predict cytomegalovirus infection status. Because of strong linkage in the cohort, a few DR-DQ haplotypes were treated as single units for association and clustering. Typing coverage varied by locus: about 629-630 donors for A, B, C, DRB1 and DQB1; roughly 510 for DQA1; some 610 for DPA1; 400 to 480 for DPB1. An earlier analysis of some 500 of the donors used high-throughput TCR beta sequencing to judge whether each TCR beta V gene segment behaved as functional or pseudogenic. The T cell repertoires of some 670 subjects were profiled by immunosequencing and related to cytomegalovirus serostatus. In addition to the first cohort of 666 subjects, a separate validation cohort of 120 different subjects was used. In a later analysis, previously published TCR beta repertoires from 500 to 750 donors were re-analyzed and high-resolution HLA genotyping was added so that TCR occurrence patterns could be studied. Among the roughly 410 genotyped donors, about 83% belonged to the genetic ancestry cluster associated with self-reported Caucasian donors. The later analysis used no new phenotypic data to find candidate immune exposures, relying instead on TCR beta sequences and their occurrence across donors. HLA typing covered class I and class II loci at four-digit resolution. Among roughly 400 genotyped donors of the cohort, an average of roughly 240,000 unique TCR beta nucleotide sequences were sequenced per donor, approximately 20% of them non-productive. What the research found in general, with its limitations: A cluster of highly shared sequence variants was judged likely to represent a technical artifact of the sequencing pipeline. While some public TCRs were present in many individuals, most TCR sequences turned up only very rarely across donors. A further reported finding was that TCR beta sequences accurately predicted the HLA-A and HLA-B alleles for most subjects in the first cohort. A later analysis reported that several top co-occurrence clusters appeared linked to parvovirus B19, influenza, CMV and Epstein-Barr virus. A later analysis found that HLA-associated TCR beta chains were more clonally expanded and had lower generation probabilities than equally common non-associated chains. Because HLA typing was unavailable for some donors at each locus, only the typed subset was used in association tests. According to a later analysis, TCR association rates differed among HLA loci, with DRB1 alleles showing the most associated TCRs and HLA-C alleles showing the fewest. The study gave a list of about 150 TCR beta chains associated with cytomegalovirus. In a later genetic analysis, fewer N-insertions in productive TCRs were reported among donors in an Asian-associated ancestry cluster than the roughly 640-donor mean. In a later genetic analysis, a missense DCLRE1C variant was associated with V-gene and J-gene trimming of TCR beta chains, and the association was replicated in an independent cohort. Linkage disequilibrium might explain the correlated functional status among segregating V segments, but an unknown experimental factor could not be ruled out. Because counts were too low, roughly 18 rarely observed V segments, including chromosome 9 orphons, were left out of the earlier analysis of a few hundred of the donors. Cytomegalovirus status was reported to be diagnosed by the classifier with high specificity and sensitivity in both the original and validation cohorts. Strong co-occurrence of HLA alleles, especially DR and DQ, made assigning TCR associations to individual alleles difficult. It was suggested by the authors that the approach could potentially be generalized to other disease states and immunological phenotypes. An earlier analysis of 587 of the donors showed that most TCR beta V segments appeared in productive rearrangements either about 87% or about 30% of the time, which broadly matched IMGT annotations. Immune exposure information for the cohort was limited to CMV serostatus. Because the 87-base-pair reads could not distinguish some IMGT-functional V segments, including TRBV6-2 and TRBV6-3, those segments were excluded. The cohort was sequenced for TCR beta chains only, and without alpha or paired-chain data the features that could be detected were limited. In vitro tests confirmed that a few of the cytomegalovirus-associated TCR beta chains recognize cytomegalovirus antigens. Sequencing depth was assumed to be roughly uniform across donors in the presence/absence analyses, though that assumption may not hold. A later analysis associated approximately 17,000 TCR beta sequences with specific HLA alleles at a false discovery rate of 0.05. A later analysis found that most CMV-associated TCR beta chains appeared HLA-restricted, with HLA associations seemingly driven largely by CMV exposure.

The cohort consisted of hundreds of healthy bone marrow donors. Cohort members were all nominally healthy when sampled, although unrecorded immune exposures were likely present. The donor was CMV seronegative and belonged to the group of 380 or so seronegative cohort members. A peripheral blood sample was provided by each donor, and peripheral blood mononuclear cells were used for TCR beta sequencing. The Qiagen DNeasy Blood Extraction Kit was used to extract genomic DNA from the blood cell samples. For this clone: Its antigen is still unknown. The junction departs from the called germline gene at one end, perhaps through a read error.

The protocol used for the library was the immunoSEQ multiplex PCR assay. A mixture of 60 forward primers for TCR Vbeta segments and 13 reverse primers for TCR Jbeta segments was used in the multiplex PCR. The CDR3 region of rearranged TCR beta genes was amplified from genomic DNA by a multiplex PCR assay. Amplified TCR beta libraries were sequenced as 87-base-pair reads on the Illumina HiSeq System. The study's processing was this. A later analysis tallied some 79 million unique TCR beta chains across the 666 repertoires, and about 10 million of those chains were shared by two or more donors. Raw reads were error-corrected and collapsed into unique sequences with a nearest-neighbor algorithm that merged closely related sequences to remove PCR and sequencing errors. Alignment of CDR3 sequences to IMGT reference sequences was used to assign V, D and J gene segments. For a sequence to be retained, a match of at least six nucleotides to both a V gene segment and a J gene segment was required. A rearrangement was called productive if the CDR3 had no stop codons and remained in frame with V and J, and every other rearrangement was called non-productive. CDR3 was defined by IMGT convention, running from the second conserved V-encoded cysteine to the conserved J-encoded phenylalanine. The earlier analysis of more than 450 of the donors excluded sequences that lacked an unambiguous match to a single V gene segment. In an earlier analysis of approximately 590 of the donors, a V segment was called functional when productive rearrangements were above 56.7%, and segregating when the standard deviation between donors exceeded 5%. A statistical classification framework was built to diagnose cytomegalovirus status from the catalog of TCR beta chain sequences. In a later analysis, TCR nucleotide sequences were compared against IMGT/GENE-DB human TR gene sequences so that V and J genes could be assigned. A later analysis assigned CDR3 sequences and most-parsimonious VDJ recombination scenarios with the TCRdist pipeline. In a later analysis, each TCR beta chain was defined by its CDR3 amino acid sequence together with its V-gene family, and reads without a unique V-gene family were excluded. A later analysis removed 592 highly shared, low-generation-probability nucleotide sequences to deal with suspected cross-contamination and a sequencing artifact. For each public chain, a later analysis derived a clonal expansion index from normalized ranks of inferred template counts within each repertoire. In a later analysis, generation probabilities were computed with a VDJ recombination model fitted to out-of-frame rearrangements, and the resulting probabilities were checked against IGoR. A later analysis scored TCR-TCR, TCR-HLA and TCR-CMV co-occurrence with hypergeometric tests, applying a repertoire-size bias correction to TCR pairs. A later analysis estimated false discovery rates by permuting HLA or CMV assignments 20 times. In a later analysis, co-occurring TCRs were grouped using DBSCAN, and TCRdist sequence similarity was added for clustering within HLA-allele-positive subsets. Repertoires with fewer than 30,000 or more than 120,000 public chains, plus five repertoires with anomalous nucleotide sharing, were excluded from co-occurrence clustering. This immuneACCESS table, as held by TCRdb, lists in-frame sequences with V and J called but not all clones. Of the missing ones, under half trace to an unresolved V gene in checked studies; the others have no known cause. The DNA was the basis for D and trimming; V, J and clone size are from that table. Recorded for this sample are fewer than 200,000 clones; about 85% of them occurred a single time. Around 0.99% of the sample goes to the ten largest clones.

CDR1 and CDR2 (SEHNR, FQNEAQ) derive from the germline V gene (reference sequence). The CDR3 goes from the cysteine to the phenylalanine over 15 residues. This entry keeps only the CDR3 DNA: 45 bases, framed from base 1. The sample was PBMCs. This sequence was found in a boy aged 2 to 10 in good health and CMV-seronegative. The chain couples TRBV7-9 to TRBJ1-1; perhaps TRBD1 is the D gene, with 6 bases matching. CDR3 loop: CASSLANLRQATETF. The sequenced DNA is TGTGCCAGCAGCTTAGCCAATTTAAGACAGGCTACAGAAACCTTT.